This T cell receptor beta chain emerged from a study of blood T cell repertoires in COVID-19. On the study more broadly: The United States, Italy and Spain supplied acute and convalescent COVID-19 samples. T cells, B-cell-depleted T cells, or PBMCs provided the cDNA or gDNA that served as material.

Either two negative PCRs, clearance, or symptom resolution qualified Cohort 3 donors as recovered. In the case of this clone: One end of the junction is discordant with germline, which a read error may explain.

Original handling: Reference gene primer amplification yielded estimated nucleated cell counts. TCRdb's copy holds only in-frame clones and misses some; the assay was immunoSEQ multiplex PCR. For V, J and clone size, that table is used; D and trimming come from the DNA. The table has a few hundred thousand clones, around 84% seen once. This CDR3 is built from 17 residues. V gene TRBV5-3 combines with J gene TRBJ2-7, with 12 bases matching TRBD2. TRBV5-3 is an ORF, and what it does is uncertain. This TCR was sampled from a woman under 30 who had recovered from COVID-19. The sample taken for sequencing was PBMCs or T cells enriched from blood (not recorded which). The CDR3: CARTRQTSGGRPYEQYF. CDR3 coding DNA: TGTGCGAGAACCCGTCAGACTAGCGGGGGCCGTCCCTACGAGCAGTACTTC.